The clone carrying this TCR beta chain was recorded at least ten times. No antigen is known for it. TCRdb redid the calling of the RT-PCR reads with MiXCR, one entry per CDR3 protein. The table has hundreds of thousands of distinct CDR3 sequences, roughly 20% seen once. The data derive from a study of response to subunit inactivated influenza vaccine. V was pared by 4 bases and J by 3 bases, with 15 bases of the junction left unmatched. The CDR3 contains 19 residues. The V gene's germline CDR1 is ENHRY and CDR2 SYGVKD. General study results and limits: T cells newly recruited by each seasonal influenza vaccination are few, the authors suggested.

The clonotype originates from a man aged 45 to 65 who received an inactivated influenza vaccine. V is TRBV10-3 and J is TRBJ2-3; 11 nucleotides agree with TRBD2. The sample in question was PBMCs from blood, obtained more than 4 days after vaccination. DNA of the CDR3: TGTGCCATCAGTGTTGTAGCGGGGGGGATTTTTAACCCTACAGATACGCAGTATTTT. This sequence encodes CAISVVAGGIFNPTDTQYF.